The 4 T cell receptor beta chains listed next were all sequenced from one sample in a study of blood T cell repertoires in COVID-19 (dated by TCRdb to 2020 to 2021). Libraries were made using the immunoSEQ multiplex PCR assay. The source is immuneACCESS, and TCRdb retained only in-frame sequences with V and J called. Part of the clones is not carried over; for the studies checked, unresolved V genes explain less than half of this, and the remainder is unexplained. Counted in this sample were fewer than 250,000 clones; approximately 86% of them appeared once. The ten top clones hold more than 2.5% of the sample. The sequenced sample was peripheral blood. The receptors derive from a man between 60 and 75 years old with acute or convalescent COVID-19.

This chain links TRBV7-2 with TRBJ2-5; D possibly corresponds to TRBD1 (5 bases). The CDR3 runs to 14 residues. V dropped 3 bases and J dropped 5 bases, with 13 bases sitting between them. Germline CDR1 SGHTA, CDR2 FQGNSA. The CDR3, as DNA: TGTGCCAGCAGCTTTCGTAGGGGTGGGGAGACCCAGTACTTC. It encodes CASSFRRGGETQYF.

V gene TRBV9 combines with J gene TRBJ2-5; TRBD1 matches at 8 bases. CDR1 is SGDLS, CDR2 YYNGEE, per germline. Trimming at V came to 0 bases and at J to 4 bases, leaving 8 bases not matched to a gene. This CDR3 has 16 amino acids. Here the CDR3 reads CASSVGPGQVLETQYF. The CDR3 coding sequence is TGTGCCAGCAGCGTAGGTCCGGGACAGGTATTAGAGACCCAGTACTTC.

CDR3 bases: TGTGCCAGCAGCGTAGGTGATAGCGGGGTCCAAGAGACCCAGTACTTC. Translation gives CASSVGDSGVQETQYF. The chain carries TRBV9 and TRBJ2-5, with 8 bases matching TRBD2. From germline, CDR1 is SGDLS and CDR2 YYNGEE. The V segment lost 0 bases and the J segment 1 base; nucleotides outside the gene matches: 5. This CDR3 is built from 16 residues.

The chain employs TRBV4-2 and TRBJ1-2; D unresolved. Germline V gene sequence: CDR1 LGHNA, CDR2 YNFKEQ. This CDR3 has 17 amino acids. Trimming left V 0 bases short and J 4 bases short, with 18 bases between. Written as DNA, the CDR3 is TGTGCCAGCAGCCAAGATCGAATAGAGGCGGGTGGCTATGGCTACACCTTC. Translating it yields CASSQDRIEAGGYGYTF.